Following are 24 T cell receptor beta chains from one sample sequenced in a study of cytomegalovirus exposure and HLA in healthy donors (dated by TCRdb to the late 2010s). The library was built by means of the immunoSEQ multiplex PCR assay. For the multiplex PCR, a mixture combining 60 forward primers for TCR Vbeta segments and 13 reverse primers for TCR Jbeta segments was used. TCRdb mirrors the immuneACCESS table, restricted to in-frame sequences. Some clones are absent from its copies; in checked studies, under half trace to an unresolved V gene, and the reason for the others is unknown. The sample table holds approximately 150,000 clones, of which approximately 84% were seen once. The ten top clones hold approximately 9.7% of the sample. Sequenced material: PBMCs. Receptor source: a woman in her sixties in good health and CMV-seropositive.

The chain is built from TRBV27 and TRBJ2-5; D is possibly TRBD2 (6 bases). V lost 6 bases to trimming and J lost 5 bases, with 22 bases between them. The CDR3 covers 16 residues. Germline V gene lookup returns CDR1 MNHEY and CDR2 SMNVEV (reference sequence). The CDR3, as DNA: TGTGCCAGCAGCTCTCTTAATAGCGGATTCCGGGAGACCCAGTACTTC. As protein: CASSSLNSGFRETQYF.

This chain joins TRBV7-9 and TRBJ1-2; D uncertain. Germline CDR1 reads SEHNR; CDR2 reads FQNEAQ (reference sequence). The CDR3 totals 12 residues. V lost 4 bases and J 4 bases, leaving 7 bases between the germline ends. The CDR3 protein is CASSSRVYGYTF. In DNA, the CDR3 is TGTGCCAGCAGCTCCCGGGTCTATGGCTACACCTTC. Together with reference TRBV7-9 and TRBJ1-2, the CDR3 gives the full variable domain: DTGVSQNPRHKITKRGQNVTFRCDPISEHNRLYWYRQTLGQGPEFLTYFQNEAQLEKSRLLSDRFSAERPKGSFSTLEIQRTEQGDSAMYLCASSSRVYGYTFGSGTRLTVV.

V usage is TRBV28 and J usage is TRBJ1-2; the match to TRBD1 covers 9 bases. Germline V gives CDR1 MDHEN, CDR2 SYDVKM. The V segment lost 2 bases and the J segment 8 bases; nucleotides outside the gene matches: 6. This CDR3 comprises 14 residues. In nucleotides, the CDR3 is TGTGCCAGCAGTTTAGTGGACAGGGGATTCGGCTACACCTTC. Residues: CASSLVDRGFGYTF.

This clone appeared a single time. The chain couples TRBV13 to TRBJ1-1, with D uncertain. Germline values: CDR1 PRHDT, CDR2 FYEKMQ (reference sequence). The CDR3 extends over 18 amino acids. V was clipped by 0 bases and J by 0 bases, with 17 bases between them. Written as DNA, the CDR3 is TGTGCCAGCAGCTTAGGGGAAGGATACGACTGGTTGAACACTGAAGCTTTCTTT. Its translation is CASSLGEGYDWLNTEAFF.

The J gene is TRBJ2-7, the V gene TRBV11-2, with 9 positions matching TRBD1. There are 15 residues in the CDR3. Germline-derived CDR1 and CDR2 are SGHAT and FQNNGV. Trimming removed 5 bases from V and 3 bases from J; junction bases left unmatched: 8. Here the CDR3 DNA reads TGTGCCAGCAGCGACCGGGACAGGGAACTCTACGAGCAGTACTTC. Encoded protein: CASSDRDRELYEQYF.

This clone has just one count. V gene TRBV7-9 combines with J gene TRBJ1-1; 7 nucleotides match TRBD1. J lost 4 bases, V lost 5 bases, and 4 bases had no gene match. CDR3 length: 13 residues. Germline V gives CDR1 SEHNR, CDR2 FQNEAQ (reference sequence). CDR3 sequence reads: CASSAPGGTEAFF. CDR3 bases: TGTGCCAGCAGCGCCCCAGGGGGCACTGAAGCTTTCTTT.

This chain uses TRBV19 with TRBJ1-2, with TRBD1 identical over 7 bases. The CDR3 runs to 16 residues. CDR1 and CDR2 (germline): LNHDA, SQIVND (reference sequence). The ends lost 5 bases at V and 8 bases at J; junction bases unmatched: 17. The CDR3 is CASSAAGTEFREGYTF. The CDR3 nucleotides read TGTGCCAGTAGTGCCGCCGGGACAGAATTTAGGGAGGGCTACACCTTC.

This clone has just one count. The genes are TRBV5-1 and TRBJ2-5, with 14 bases fitting TRBD2. The closer fit of TRBJ2-7 to the DNA end suggests the J call may be wrong. This CDR3 has 15 residues. Germline CDR1 and CDR2: SGHRS and YFSETQ. CDR3 in DNA: TGCGCCAGCAGCCCGGGACTAGCGGGAGTCTACGAGCAGTACTTC. Translation gives CASSPGLAGVYEQYF.

The chain links TRBV28 to TRBJ1-2; the D gene is possibly TRBD1 (5 bases). The V end was cut by 5 bases, the J end by 8 bases, with 18 bases between. The CDR3 loop spans 14 amino acids. The germline V gene has CDR1 MDHEN and CDR2 SYDVKM. The chain's CDR3 is CASSPDSGVLGYTF. CDR3 nucleotides: TGTGCCAGCAGTCCCGACAGCGGGGTACTGGGCTACACCTTC.

The chain is built from TRBV30 and TRBJ2-3, with D uncertain. This CDR3 comprises 15 residues. Germline V gives CDR1 GTSNPN, CDR2 SVGIG (reference sequence). With 4 bases removed from V and 0 bases from J, the gap between germline ends came to 14 bases. The CDR3 sequence is CAWTSLGASTDTQYF. CDR3 sequence (DNA): TGTGCCTGGACCTCTCTGGGCGCCAGCACAGATACGCAGTATTTT.

The V call is TRBV7-8, the J call TRBJ2-1, with TRBD2 matching 10 bases. This CDR3 contains 17 residues. The V segment lost 5 bases and the J segment 7 bases; nucleotides outside the gene matches: 14. Germline lookup yields CDR1 SGHVS and CDR2 FQNEAQ. The CDR3 DNA follows: TGTGCCAGCAGCCCCCGCCTAGCGGGAGTTAGCCGGAATGAGCAGTTCTTC. Protein: CASSPRLAGVSRNEQFF. The full variable domain, in which reference TRBV7-8 and TRBJ2-1 provide the parts outside the CDR3, is GAGVSQSPRYKVAKRGQDVALRCDPISGHVSLFWYQQALGQGPEFLTYFQNEAQLDKSGLPSDRFFAERPEGSVSTLKIQRTQQEDSAVYLCASSPRLAGVSRNEQFFGPGTRLTVL.

This clone was observed a few times. The chain is built from TRBV28 and TRBJ2-1, with TRBD2 matching over 7 bases. V lost 3 bases to trimming and J lost 10 bases; unmatched junction nucleotides: 3. The CDR3 extends over 12 amino acids. Germline CDR1 is MDHEN and CDR2 is SYDVKM. The CDR3: CASSFLLAEQFF. Written as DNA, the CDR3 is TGTGCCAGCAGTTTCTTACTAGCGGAGCAGTTCTTC.

This chain connects TRBV7-9 to TRBJ2-7; 7 bases are a match to TRBD2. The ends lost 4 bases at V and 4 bases at J; junction bases unmatched: 13. Germline CDR1 SEHNR, CDR2 FQNEAQ (reference sequence). The CDR3 length is 16 residues. The CDR3 spells CASSSGRASGSYEQYF. CDR3 nucleotide sequence: TGTGCCAGCAGCTCGGGCCGGGCTAGCGGAAGTTACGAGCAGTACTTC. Filled out from reference TRBV7-9 and TRBJ2-7, the complete variable domain reads DTGVSQNPRHKITKRGQNVTFRCDPISEHNRLYWYRQTLGQGPEFLTYFQNEAQLEKSRLLSDRFSAERPKGSFSTLEIQRTEQGDSAMYLCASSSGRASGSYEQYFGPGTRLTVT.

In its sample, this clone was seen once. The rearrangement uses TRBV4-3 and TRBJ1-1, with D maybe TRBD1 (5 bases). The CDR3 has 13 amino acids. Trimming took 2 bases from V and 8 from J, leaving 12 bases between them. The germline gives CDR1 LGHNA, CDR2 YSLEER. Here the CDR3 DNA reads TGCGCCAGCAGCCAACAGGGTGGTAGGGAAGCTTTCTTT. This translates into CASSQQGGREAFF.

The chain combines TRBV7-2 with TRBJ2-3; no clear D. CDR3 length equals 12 residues. Trimming left V 8 bases short and J 5 bases short, with 11 bases between. Looked up from germline, CDR1 is SGHTA and CDR2 is FQGNSA. CDR3 bases: TGTGCCAGCGCCAAAGCCGGAGATACGCAGTATTTT. Encoded protein: CASAKAGDTQYF.

This chain links TRBV19 with TRBJ1-2; 8 nucleotides line up with TRBD1. The J segment lost 1 base and the V segment lost 5 bases, leaving 3 bases of the junction unmatched. CDR3 length: 14 residues. CDR1 and CDR2 (germline): LNHDA, SQIVND (reference sequence). In DNA form, the CDR3 reads TGTGCCAGTAGTCGGACAGGGAATAACTATGGCTACACCTTC. Translated: CASSRTGNNYGYTF.

The chain has TRBV7-6 and TRBJ2-7; D might be TRBD2 (6 bases). CDR3 length: 13 residues. Germline V CDR1 and CDR2: SGHVS, FNYEAQ. The V end lost 4 bases, the J end lost 3 bases, and 10 bases lay between the germline ends. The CDR3 coding sequence is TGTGCCAGCAGCTCGTTGACTAGCTACGAGCAGTACTTC. The encoded protein is CASSSLTSYEQYF.

Here the CDR3 reads CASRWGGGQPQHF. CDR3 nucleotide sequence: TGTGCCAGCAGATGGGGCGGTGGTCAGCCCCAGCATTTT. The chain employs TRBV28 and TRBJ1-5, with D possibly being TRBD1 (5 bases). Germline V gene data show CDR1 as MDHEN and CDR2 as SYDVKM. Trimming shortened V by 6 bases and J by 6 bases, and 12 bases separated the two germline ends. This CDR3 is 13 amino acids long.

The J gene is TRBJ1-5, the V gene TRBV28; TRBD1 aligns across 9 bases. CDR3 length: 14 residues. V shed 4 bases, J shed 6 bases, and the junction held 4 bases outside the gene matches. Germline V gene lookup returns CDR1 MDHEN and CDR2 SYDVKM. The CDR3 spells CASSSGQGGQPQHF. The CDR3 nucleotides are TGTGCCAGCAGTTCGGGACAGGGCGGTCAGCCCCAGCATTTT.

CDR3 sequence: CASSLSRMNTEAFF. In DNA, the CDR3 is TGTGCCAGCAGCTTGTCCAGAATGAACACTGAAGCTTTCTTT. The chain couples TRBV5-4 to TRBJ1-1, with unresolved D. The CDR3 length is 14 residues. V was trimmed by 1 base and J by 0 bases, leaving 7 bases between them. The germline gives CDR1 SGHNT, CDR2 YYREEE (reference sequence). Filled out from reference TRBV5-4 and TRBJ1-1, the complete variable domain reads ETGVTQSPTHLIKTRGQQVTLRCSSQSGHNTVSWYQQALGQGPQFIFQYYREEENGRGNFPPRFSGLQFPNYSSELNVNALELDDSALYLCASSLSRMNTEAFFGQGTRLTVV.

The J gene is TRBJ2-7, the V gene TRBV18; 11 bases fit TRBD2. The V gene end was trimmed by 5 bases and the J gene end by 3 bases; junction bases not matched to a gene: 0. The germline CDR1 and CDR2 sequences are KGHSH and LQKENI. This CDR3 has 13 residues. The CDR3 nucleotides read TGTGCCAGCTCAACTAGCGGGAGCTACGAGCAGTACTTC. It specifies CASSTSGSYEQYF.

V gene TRBV19 combines with J gene TRBJ1-1; 8 bases fit TRBD1. The CDR3 sequence is 14 residues long. Trimming took 8 bases from V and 1 from J; bases not matched to a gene: 6. Germline-derived CDR1 and CDR2 are LNHDA and SQIVND (reference sequence). This CDR3 reads CASQNRGRNTEAFF. The CDR3, as DNA: TGTGCCAGTCAGAACAGGGGGAGGAACACTGAAGCTTTCTTT.

V gene TRBV28 combines with J gene TRBJ1-1; TRBD1 aligns across 8 bases. V was clipped by 5 bases and J by 2 bases; unmatched bases: 7. The CDR3 covers 15 residues. Per germline, CDR1 MDHEN and CDR2 SYDVKM. CDR3 residues: CASSPRTGFNTEAFF. CDR3 DNA sequence: TGTGCCAGCAGTCCCCGGACAGGGTTTAACACTGAAGCTTTCTTT.

Turning to this clone: Compared with germline, one end of the junction differs, possibly owing to a read error. CDR3 in amino acids: CASRLDRGQTEAFF. For the CDR3, the DNA is TGTGCCAGCAGATTGGACAGGGGGCAAACTGAAGCTTTCTTT. J is TRBJ1-1 and V is TRBV5-4; 11 bases line up with TRBD1. The CDR3 consists of 14 residues. In germline, CDR1 is SGHNT, CDR2 YYREEE (reference sequence).